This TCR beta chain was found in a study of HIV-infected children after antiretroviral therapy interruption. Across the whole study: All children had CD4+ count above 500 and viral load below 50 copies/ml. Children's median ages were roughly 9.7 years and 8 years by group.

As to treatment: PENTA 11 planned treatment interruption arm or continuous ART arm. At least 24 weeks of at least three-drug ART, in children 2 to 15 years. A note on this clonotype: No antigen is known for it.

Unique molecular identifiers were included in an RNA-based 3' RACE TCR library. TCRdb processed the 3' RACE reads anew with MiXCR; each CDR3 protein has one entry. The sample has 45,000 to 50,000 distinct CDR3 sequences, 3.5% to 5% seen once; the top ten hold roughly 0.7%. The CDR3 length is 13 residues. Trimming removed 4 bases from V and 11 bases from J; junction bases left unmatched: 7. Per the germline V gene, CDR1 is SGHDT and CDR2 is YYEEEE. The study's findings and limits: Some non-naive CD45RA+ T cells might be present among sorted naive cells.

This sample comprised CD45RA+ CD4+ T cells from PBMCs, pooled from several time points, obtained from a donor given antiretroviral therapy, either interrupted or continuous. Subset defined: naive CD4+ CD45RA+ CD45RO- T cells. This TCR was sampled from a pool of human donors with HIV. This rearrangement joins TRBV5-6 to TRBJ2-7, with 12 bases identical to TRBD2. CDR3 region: CASSLTSGGPEYF. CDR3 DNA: TGTGCCAGCAGCCTCACTAGCGGGGGGCCAGAGTACTTC.